The 11 T cell receptor beta chains given below trace back to one sample, sequenced in a study of shared clonotypes between healthy human individuals. Naive CD8 cells were CD45RO-negative, positively selected for CCR7, excluding terminally differentiated effector memory CD45RA+ cells. The repertoire was sequenced with immunoSEQ multiplex PCR; TCRdb's copy has only in-frame clones and lacks some. The sample has under 850,000 clones, 90% to 95% seen once. Sequencing used naive CD8+ T cells sorted from blood. These receptors came from a man between 25 and 39 years old in good health.

This chain joins TRBV15 and TRBJ2-3; either TRBD1 or TRBD2 may supply D (5 bases each). Germline V lookup: CDR1 LNHNV, CDR2 YYDKDF (reference sequence). The CDR3 is 14 amino acids. V was clipped by 1 base and J by 11 bases, with 16 bases between them. The DNA of the CDR3 is TGTGCCACCAGCAGAGGGGGGACCCTCCATGGGCAGTATTTT. Its translation is CATSRGGTLHGQYF.

The chain recombines TRBV7-8 with TRBJ2-3; unclear D gene. Germline V gene sequence: CDR1 SGHVS, CDR2 FQNEAQ. This CDR3 comprises 16 residues. V gave up 2 bases and J gave up 2 bases, with 14 bases separating them. CDR3 amino acids: CASSLSGVSITDTQYF. DNA for the CDR3: TGTGCCAGCAGCTTAAGTGGGGTCTCTATCACAGATACGCAGTATTTT.

The chain has TRBV27 and TRBJ1-1; D gene unclear. V lost 10 bases and J 1 base, leaving 7 bases between the germline ends. The CDR3 totals 11 residues. CDR1 and CDR2 from the germline V gene are MNHEY and SMNVEV (reference sequence). This CDR3 reads CATWGNTEAFF. CDR3 in DNA: TGTGCCACCTGGGGGAACACTGAAGCTTTCTTT.

This chain joins TRBV5-1 and TRBJ1-2, with TRBD1 matching over 8 bases. In germline, CDR1 is SGHRS, CDR2 YFSETQ. Trimming cost V 4 bases and J 3 bases; bases outside gene matches: 5. The CDR3 sequence is 14 residues long. The CDR3 bases are TGCGCCAGCAGCGTGGACAGGGATGACTATGGCTACACCTTC. It is translated as CASSVDRDDYGYTF. Full variable domain (rest looked up from reference TRBV5-1 and TRBJ1-2): KAGVTQTPRYLIKTRGQQVTLSCSPISGHRSVSWYQQTPGQGLQFLFEYFSETQRNKGNFPGRFSGRQFSNSRSEMNVSTLELGDSALYLCASSVDRDDYGYTFGSGTRLTVV.

In its sample, this clone was seen once. The CDR3, as DNA: TGTGCCAGCAGCTCATTTAAGACAGGAAGGACTTCTGGGGCCAACGTCCTGACTTTC. Its translation is CASSSFKTGRTSGANVLTF. V gene TRBV7-6 combines with J gene TRBJ2-6; a weak D match, TRBD1 (6 bases). Germline CDR1 is SGHVS and CDR2 is FNYEAQ. V shed 4 bases and J shed 1 base, with 20 bases lying between them. The CDR3 is 19 residues long.

The chain links TRBV9 to TRBJ2-6; perhaps TRBD1 as D (5 bases). This CDR3 contains 16 residues. The germline V gene has CDR1 SGDLS and CDR2 YYNGEE. V lost 4 bases to trimming and J lost 0 bases, with 11 bases between them. Here the CDR3 reads CASSTDTLSGANVLTF. DNA for the CDR3: TGTGCCAGCAGCACGGACACTCTCTCTGGGGCCAACGTCCTGACTTTC.

Details on this clone: A read error may account for a junction end that differs from germline. This CDR3 is also generated by other DNA sequences in the sample. V usage is TRBV29-1 and J usage is TRBJ2-7; D uncertain. The germline CDR1 and CDR2 sequences are SQVTM and ANQGSEA. The CDR3 runs 13 residues. The CDR3 sequence: CSVWDRSSYEQYF. The CDR3 DNA is TGCAGCGTTTGGGATCGGAGCTCCTACGAGCAGTACTTT.

The chain is built from TRBV11-2 and TRBJ1-1; D is perhaps TRBD1 (5 bases). Germline V gene data show CDR1 as SGHAT and CDR2 as FQNNGV. The CDR3 has 14 residues. Trimming removed 6 bases from V and 3 bases from J, with 14 bases in between. CDR3 region: CASSYTGGYTEAFF. The CDR3, as DNA: TGTGCCAGCAGTTACACAGGAGGATACACTGAAGCTTTCTTT.

The chain joins TRBV15 to TRBJ2-7, with D perhaps TRBD1 (6 bases). The CDR3 loop spans 15 amino acids. V was pared by 5 bases and J by 0 bases, with 14 bases between. Germline values: CDR1 LNHNV, CDR2 YYDKDF (reference sequence). Here the CDR3 reads CATSPARGGSYEQYF. In DNA, the CDR3 is TGTGCCACCAGCCCCGCCAGGGGCGGCTCCTACGAGCAGTACTTC.

This clone was observed a handful of times. V usage is TRBV7-9 and J usage is TRBJ2-7, with 7 bases that match TRBD1. This CDR3 is built from 12 residues. CDR1 SEHNR and CDR2 FQNEAQ come from the germline V gene (reference sequence). V was clipped by 7 bases and J by 5 bases; unmatched bases: 5. CDR3 residues: CASTKTGHEQYF. For the CDR3, the DNA is TGTGCCAGCACCAAGACAGGGCACGAGCAGTACTTC. Full variable domain (outside the CDR3, taken from reference TRBV7-9 and TRBJ2-7): DTGVSQNPRHKITKRGQNVTFRCDPISEHNRLYWYRQTLGQGPEFLTYFQNEAQLEKSRLLSDRFSAERPKGSFSTLEIQRTEQGDSAMYLCASTKTGHEQYFGPGTRLTVT.

This clone turned up a few times. This sequence joins TRBV2 and TRBJ2-3; 7 positions match TRBD2. The V and J ends lost 2 bases and 5 bases, in that order; junction bases with no gene match: 13. The CDR3 has 17 amino acids. CDR1 SNHLY and CDR2 FYNNEI come from the germline V gene. The CDR3 loop is CASSENMWEGREDTQYF. The CDR3 region has the DNA TGTGCCAGCAGTGAAAATATGTGGGAGGGCCGGGAAGATACGCAGTATTTT.